This T cell receptor beta chain was recorded in a study of CD8 T cells in ankylosing spondylitis. Study-wide results and limits: Disease-linked clones proved CD8+ and comparatively uncommon in peripheral blood. Apparently characteristic of ankylosing spondylitis blood was a TCR beta motif (eight highly homologous variants).

This clonotype has only a few counts. The antigen is unknown. The CDR3 is 14 amino acids. The V and J ends lost 7 bases and 2 bases respectively, with 15 bases between them. Germline values: CDR1 DFQATT, CDR2 SNEGSKA (reference sequence). From the 5' RACE reads, TCRdb called clonotypes with MiXCR, one entry per CDR3 protein. Among about 130,000 distinct CDR3 sequences listed, around 15% were seen once. The sequenced sample consisted of blood, either unsorted or a sorted T cell fraction (not recorded which). The chain employs TRBV20-1 and TRBJ1-5; tentatively, D is TRBD1 (6 bases). The receptor's source is a female donor with ankylosing spondylitis or in good health (not recorded which). CDR3 sequence: CSGTGGGGNQPQHF. The CDR3 coding sequence is TGCAGTGGGACCGGGGGGGGCGGCAATCAGCCCCAGCATTTT.